The 22 T cell receptor beta chains below were found in one sample sequenced in a study of blood T cell repertoires in COVID-19. The assay was immunoSEQ multiplex PCR, and TCRdb's table has in-frame clones only and misses some. The sample holds hundreds of thousands of clones, roughly 90% seen once. What was sequenced was peripheral blood. These receptors were collected from a woman aged 40 to 50 who had recovered from COVID-19.

The CDR3 region is CASSDGRTADTQYF. The CDR3 DNA is TGTGCCAGTAGTGACGGGAGGACTGCAGATACGCAGTATTTT. This chain connects TRBV19 to TRBJ2-3, with 7 bases lining up with TRBD2. CDR1 is LNHDA, CDR2 SQIVND, per germline (reference sequence). V dropped 5 bases and J dropped 4; count of bases not matched to a gene: 6. There are 14 residues in the CDR3.

In this sample, this clone turned up once. The chain links TRBV28 to TRBJ2-7; D perhaps matches TRBD1 (6 bases). V was pared by 1 base and J by 5 bases, with 18 bases between. The germline CDR1 and CDR2 sequences are MDHEN and SYDVKM. The length of the CDR3 is 16 residues. The CDR3 region has the DNA TGTGCCAGCAGTTTATACCGACAGGCCAAGGGCGACGAGCAGTACTTC. Protein: CASSLYRQAKGDEQYF.

This rearrangement joins TRBV28 to TRBJ1-5; D not certain. V was clipped by 10 bases and J by 4 bases, with 17 bases between them. CDR1 and CDR2 (germline): MDHEN, SYDVKM. This CDR3 has 14 amino acids. CDR3: CATKSPGGNQPQHF. The CDR3 nucleotides read TGTGCCACCAAATCTCCGGGAGGAAATCAGCCCCAGCATTTT.

This chain links TRBV6-2 or TRBV6-3 with TRBJ2-5, with D hard to call. With 3 bases removed from V and 1 base from J, the gap between germline ends came to 12 bases. From germline, CDR1 is MNHEY and CDR2 SVGEGT. The CDR3 has 15 residues. This CDR3 is CASSYILEIQETQYF. CDR3 DNA: TGTGCCAGCAGTTATATTCTCGAGATCCAAGAGACCCAGTACTTC.

The J gene is TRBJ1-2, the V gene TRBV7-8, with 10 nucleotides matching TRBD1. Germline assignment: CDR1 SGHVS and CDR2 FQNEAQ. J gave up 4 bases and V 5 bases, and 10 bases lay outside the gene matches. This CDR3 has 16 amino acids. The CDR3 sequence is CASSPSGTGVSYGYTF. CDR3 sequence (DNA): TGTGCCAGCAGCCCTAGCGGGACAGGGGTCTCCTATGGCTACACCTTC.

The chain links TRBV19 to TRBJ2-1; the match to TRBD1 covers 10 bases. CDR1 LNHDA and CDR2 SQIVND come from the germline V gene (reference sequence). The CDR3 contains 15 residues. V trimming: 5 bases; J trimming: 6 bases; junction bases outside the gene matches: 7. In nucleotides, the CDR3 is TGTGCCAGTAGTCCCGACAGGGGGCGCCTCAATGAGCAGTTCTTC. Translation: CASSPDRGRLNEQFF.

J is TRBJ1-1 and V is TRBV5-5; TRBD1 matches 8 bases. This CDR3 comprises 15 residues. Germline V CDR1 and CDR2: SGHKS, YYEKEE (reference sequence). V was pared by 3 bases and J by 6 bases, with 10 bases of the junction left unmatched. CDR3 bases: TGTGCCAGCAGCTCCCAGGGGGCACGTAGTCCTGAAGCTTTCTTT. Translated: CASSSQGARSPEAFF.

This clone appeared a few times. The chain is built from TRBV6-4 and TRBJ2-1; 10 nucleotides align to TRBD2. Germline V gene lookup returns CDR1 MRHNA and CDR2 SNTAGT. Unmatched junction bases numbered 2, after V lost 3 bases and J lost 3 bases. This CDR3 contains 15 residues. CDR3 loop: CASSESSGSYNEQFF. CDR3 coding DNA: TGTGCCAGCAGTGAGTCTAGCGGGAGCTACAATGAGCAGTTCTTC.

This clone appeared a single time. V usage is TRBV21-1 and J usage is TRBJ2-2; the table's TRBD1 call for D was not verified on the DNA. TRBV21-1 is classified as a pseudogene. The CDR3 is 15 amino acids. CDR3 in DNA: TGTGCCAGCAGCCGGGACAGGTGTAACACCGGGGAGCTGTTTTTT. This encodes CASSRDRCNTGELFF.

This clone was recorded once. The chain uses TRBV6-2 or TRBV6-3 and TRBJ1-5, with 7 positions matching TRBD1. The CDR3 spans 16 residues. V lost 3 bases, J lost 7 bases, and 12 bases stayed unmatched. CDR1 MNHEY and CDR2 SVGEGT come from the germline V gene. The CDR3 DNA sequence: TGTGCCAGCAGTTATTACGAGGGGGCGAGTTTCCAGCCCCAGCATTTT. It is translated as CASSYYEGASFQPQHF.

Comments on this clone: At one end, the junction sequence differs from germline, possibly due to a read error. DNA for the CDR3: TGTGCCAGCAGCTCGACTCCCTATGAGCAGTACTTC. The encoded protein is CASSSTPYEQYF. The chain has TRBV11-2 and TRBJ2-7; unclear D gene. Germline CDR1 is SGHAT and CDR2 is FQNNGV. The CDR3 extends over 12 amino acids.

A remark on this clone: The sample carries other DNA sequences with the same CDR3. This rearrangement joins TRBV27 to TRBJ2-7; 8 positions match TRBD1. The CDR3 is 13 residues long. V shed 2 bases, J shed 4 bases, and the junction held 1 base outside the gene matches. Germline CDR1 MNHEY, CDR2 SMNVEV (reference sequence). The CDR3 nucleotides are TGTGCCAGCAGTTTAGACAGGGGTTACGAGCAGTACTTC. This codes for CASSLDRGYEQYF.

The CDR3 spells CASSPGGWEQYF. CDR3 bases: TGTGCCAGCAGCCCAGGGGGTTGGGAGCAGTACTTC. The chain has TRBV11-3 and TRBJ2-7; 7 bases line up with TRBD1. V was pared by 5 bases and J by 7 bases, with 5 bases of the junction left unmatched. This CDR3 is built from 12 residues. Germline V gene data show CDR1 as SGHNT and CDR2 as YENEEA.

Worth noting for this clone: This same CDR3 is encoded by further DNA sequences in the sample. The chain has TRBV11-2 and TRBJ2-3; perhaps TRBD1 as D (5 bases). Trimming removed 2 bases at V and 1 base at J, with 10 bases between. Germline loops: CDR1 SGHAT, CDR2 FQNNGV. The length of the CDR3 is 15 residues. DNA for the CDR3: TGTGCCAGCAGCTTACAGGGATTGGGCACAGATACGCAGTATTTT. This translates into CASSLQGLGTDTQYF.

The chain employs TRBV11-1 and TRBJ1-6; 8 nucleotides align to TRBD1. V was clipped by 5 bases and J by 7 bases; unmatched bases: 7. The germline V gene has CDR1 SGHAT and CDR2 FQDESV (reference sequence). The CDR3 totals 15 residues. Here the CDR3 reads CASSGRDRRNSPLHF. DNA of the CDR3: TGTGCCAGCAGCGGCCGGGACAGGCGGAATTCACCCCTCCACTTT.

This chain uses TRBV10-3 with TRBJ1-5; perhaps TRBD1 as D (6 bases). CDR1 is ENHRY and CDR2 is SYGVKD in the germline V gene. CDR3 length: 13 amino acids. Trimming pared 10 bases from V and 5 bases from J, leaving 15 bases between. This CDR3 is CATRGFGDQPQHF. CDR3 nucleotide sequence: TGTGCCACCAGGGGTTTCGGGGATCAGCCCCAGCATTTT.

The sample holds one count of this clone. The J gene is TRBJ2-3, the V gene TRBV5-6, with 7 bases lining up with TRBD1. The CDR3 has 13 amino acids. The trim removed 4 bases at V and 4 bases at J, leaving 3 bases unmatched. Germline values: CDR1 SGHDT, CDR2 YYEEEE. The CDR3 coding sequence is TGTGCCAGCAGCCCCAGGGGGTCAGATACGCAGTATTTT. It is translated as CASSPRGSDTQYF.

The V gene is TRBV6-5, the J gene TRBJ1-5; TRBD1 matches at 9 bases. This CDR3 has 14 amino acids. Germline loops: CDR1 MNHEY, CDR2 SVGAGI. J lost 4 bases, V lost 6 bases, and 4 bases had no gene match. CDR3 DNA: TGTGCCAGCAGAATGACAGGGGGGAATCAGCCCCAGCATTTT. This sequence encodes CASRMTGGNQPQHF.

This clone has just a few counts. The chain links TRBV19 to TRBJ1-2, with unresolved D. The ends were cut back, 3 bases at V and 4 bases at J, with 9 bases in the middle. The CDR3 totals 13 residues. Germline V gene sequence: CDR1 LNHDA, CDR2 SQIVND (reference sequence). The CDR3 loop is CASSMAAGYGYTF. For the CDR3, the DNA is TGTGCCAGTAGTATGGCCGCGGGCTATGGCTACACCTTC.

The rearrangement joins TRBV13 to TRBJ2-7, with TRBD1 matching 11 bases. The V gene end was trimmed by 6 bases and the J gene end by 4 bases; junction bases not matched to a gene: 17. This CDR3 spans 18 amino acids. Per the germline V gene, CDR1 is PRHDT and CDR2 is FYEKMQ (reference sequence). The CDR3 here is CASSSRSGGGQGAYEQYF. The CDR3, as DNA: TGTGCCAGCAGTTCCCGATCCGGAGGAGGACAGGGGGCTTACGAGCAGTACTTC.

The rearrangement links TRBV24-1 to TRBJ1-5; 7 bases fit TRBD1. V lost 0 bases to trimming and J lost 12 bases; unmatched junction nucleotides: 4. The CDR3 has 13 residues. Germline CDR1 and CDR2: KGHDR and SFDVKD. CDR3 amino acids: CATSDLRQGVQHF. The CDR3 DNA sequence: TGTGCCACCAGTGATTTGCGACAGGGAGTCCAGCATTTT.

The V gene is TRBV6-6, the J gene TRBJ2-1; TRBD2 matches 7 bases. The V gene end was trimmed by 5 bases and the J gene end by 2 bases; junction bases not matched to a gene: 3. Germline-derived CDR1 and CDR2 are MNHNY and SVGAGI (reference sequence). The CDR3 totals 14 residues. The CDR3 sequence: CASSPGTTYNEQFF. DNA for the CDR3: TGTGCCAGCAGTCCCGGGACTACCTACAATGAGCAGTTCTTC.